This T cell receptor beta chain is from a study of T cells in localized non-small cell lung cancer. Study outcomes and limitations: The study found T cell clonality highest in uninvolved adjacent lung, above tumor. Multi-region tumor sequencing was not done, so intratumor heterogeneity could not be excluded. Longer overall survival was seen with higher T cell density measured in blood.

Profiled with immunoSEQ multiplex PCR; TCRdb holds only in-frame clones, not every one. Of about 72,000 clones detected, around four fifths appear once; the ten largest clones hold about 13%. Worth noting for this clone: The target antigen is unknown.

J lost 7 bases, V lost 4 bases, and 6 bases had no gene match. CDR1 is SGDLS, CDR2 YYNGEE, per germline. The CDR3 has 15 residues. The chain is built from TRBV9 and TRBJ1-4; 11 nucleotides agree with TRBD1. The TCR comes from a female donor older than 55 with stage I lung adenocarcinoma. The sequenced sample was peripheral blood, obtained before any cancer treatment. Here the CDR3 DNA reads TGTGCCAGCAGCCCACGGACAGGGGGCCTTGAAAAACTGTTTTTT. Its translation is CASSPRTGGLEKLFF.